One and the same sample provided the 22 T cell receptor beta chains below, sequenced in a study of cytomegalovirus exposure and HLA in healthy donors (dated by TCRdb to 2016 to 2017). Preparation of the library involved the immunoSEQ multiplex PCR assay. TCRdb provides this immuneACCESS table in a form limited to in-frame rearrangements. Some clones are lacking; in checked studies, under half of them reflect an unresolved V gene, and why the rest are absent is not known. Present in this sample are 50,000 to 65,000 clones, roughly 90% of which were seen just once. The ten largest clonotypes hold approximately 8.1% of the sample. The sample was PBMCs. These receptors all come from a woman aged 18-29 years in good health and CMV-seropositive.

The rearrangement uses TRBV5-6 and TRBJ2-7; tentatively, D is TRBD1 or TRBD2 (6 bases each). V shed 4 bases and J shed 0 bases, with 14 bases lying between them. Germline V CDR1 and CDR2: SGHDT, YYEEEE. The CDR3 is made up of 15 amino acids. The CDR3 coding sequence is TGTGCCAGCAGCCTGGGGGCGGGGCACTCCTACGAGCAGTACTTC. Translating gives CASSLGAGHSYEQYF. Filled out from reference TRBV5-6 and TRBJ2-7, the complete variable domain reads DAGVTQSPTHLIKTRGQQVTLRCSPKSGHDTVSWYQQALGQGPQFIFQYYEEEERQRGNFPDRFSGHQFPNYSSELNVNALLLGDSALYLCASSLGAGHSYEQYFGPGTRLTVT.

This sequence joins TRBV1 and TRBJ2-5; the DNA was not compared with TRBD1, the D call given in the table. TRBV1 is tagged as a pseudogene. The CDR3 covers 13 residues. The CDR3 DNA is TGCACCAGCAGCCCTCCCAGGTTGGAGACCCAGTACTTC. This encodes CTSSPPRLETQYF.

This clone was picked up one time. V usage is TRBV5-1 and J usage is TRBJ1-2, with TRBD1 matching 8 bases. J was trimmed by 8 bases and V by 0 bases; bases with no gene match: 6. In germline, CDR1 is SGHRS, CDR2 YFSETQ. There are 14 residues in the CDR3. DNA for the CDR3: TGCGCCAGCAGCTTGGATGGACAGGGCGGCGGCTACACCTTC. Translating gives CASSLDGQGGGYTF.

Written as DNA, the CDR3 is TGTGCCAGCACCCCGGGGGGCGGTGGGGCCAACGTCCTGACTTTC. It codes for CASTPGGGGANVLTF. The chain recombines TRBV28 with TRBJ2-6; D possibly corresponds to TRBD2 (7 bases). V was trimmed by 7 bases and J by 3 bases, leaving 13 bases between them. The CDR3 has 15 residues. Germline V gene data show CDR1 as MDHEN and CDR2 as SYDVKM.

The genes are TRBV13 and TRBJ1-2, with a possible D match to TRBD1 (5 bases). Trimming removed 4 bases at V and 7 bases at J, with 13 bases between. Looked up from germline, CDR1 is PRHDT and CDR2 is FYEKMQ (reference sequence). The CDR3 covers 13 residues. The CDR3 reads CASSYSGYSGYTF. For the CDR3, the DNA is TGTGCCAGCAGCTACTCAGGGTATAGTGGCTACACCTTC.

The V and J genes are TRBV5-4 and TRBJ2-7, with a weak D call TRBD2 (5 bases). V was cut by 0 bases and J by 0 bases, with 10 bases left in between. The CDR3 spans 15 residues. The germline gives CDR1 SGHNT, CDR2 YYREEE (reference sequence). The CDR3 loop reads CASSLGAGSSYEQYF. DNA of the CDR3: TGTGCCAGCAGCTTGGGGGCGGGCAGCTCCTACGAGCAGTACTTC. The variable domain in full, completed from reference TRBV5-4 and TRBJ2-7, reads ETGVTQSPTHLIKTRGQQVTLRCSSQSGHNTVSWYQQALGQGPQFIFQYYREEENGRGNFPPRFSGLQFPNYSSELNVNALELDDSALYLCASSLGAGSSYEQYFGPGTRLTVT.

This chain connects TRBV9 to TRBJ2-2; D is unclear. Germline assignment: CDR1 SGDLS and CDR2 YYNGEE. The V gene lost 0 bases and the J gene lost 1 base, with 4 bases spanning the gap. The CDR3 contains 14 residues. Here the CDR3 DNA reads TGTGCCAGCAGCGTAGGACAGAACACCGGGGAGCTGTTTTTT. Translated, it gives CASSVGQNTGELFF.

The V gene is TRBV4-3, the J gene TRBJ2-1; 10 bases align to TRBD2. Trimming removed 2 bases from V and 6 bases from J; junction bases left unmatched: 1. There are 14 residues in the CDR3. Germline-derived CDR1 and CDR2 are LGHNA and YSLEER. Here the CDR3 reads CASSQQRGGNEQFF. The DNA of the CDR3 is TGCGCCAGCAGCCAACAGCGGGGGGGCAATGAGCAGTTCTTC.

The CDR3 protein is CASSPPGGITEAFF. CDR3 coding DNA: TGTGCCAGCAGTCCCCCAGGGGGCATAACTGAAGCTTTCTTT. The genes are TRBV6-5 and TRBJ1-1, with TRBD1 matching over 8 bases. Unmatched junction bases numbered 7, after V lost 5 bases and J lost 5 bases. The CDR3 is made up of 14 amino acids. Germline V gene lookup returns CDR1 MNHEY and CDR2 SVGAGI.

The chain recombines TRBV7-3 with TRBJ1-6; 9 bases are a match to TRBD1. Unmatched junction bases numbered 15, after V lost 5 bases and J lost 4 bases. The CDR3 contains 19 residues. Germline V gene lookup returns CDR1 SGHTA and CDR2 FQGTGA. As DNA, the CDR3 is TGTGCCAGCAGCGCAAGGACCGGGACAGGGATGAGGTATAATTCACCCCTCCACTTT. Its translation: CASSARTGTGMRYNSPLHF.

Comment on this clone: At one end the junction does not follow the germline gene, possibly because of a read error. CDR3 bases: TGTGCCAGCAGTCCCCAGACCCGAGGCGGGATCTTC. It yields the protein CASSPQTRGGIF. V is TRBV28 and J is TRBJ2-1; D is possibly TRBD2 (6 bases). The CDR3 is 12 residues long. Germline CDR1 reads MDHEN; CDR2 reads SYDVKM.

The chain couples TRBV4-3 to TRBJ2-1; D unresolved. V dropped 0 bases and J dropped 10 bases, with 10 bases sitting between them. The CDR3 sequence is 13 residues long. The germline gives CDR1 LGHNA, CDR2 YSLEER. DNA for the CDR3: TGCGCCAGCAGCCAAGATCCGGGTTGGGAGCAGTTCTTC. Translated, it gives CASSQDPGWEQFF.

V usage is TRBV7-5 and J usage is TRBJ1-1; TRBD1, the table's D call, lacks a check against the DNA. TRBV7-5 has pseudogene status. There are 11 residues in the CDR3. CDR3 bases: TGTGCCAGAACAGGGGACACTGAAGCTTTCTTT. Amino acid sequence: CARTGDTEAFF.

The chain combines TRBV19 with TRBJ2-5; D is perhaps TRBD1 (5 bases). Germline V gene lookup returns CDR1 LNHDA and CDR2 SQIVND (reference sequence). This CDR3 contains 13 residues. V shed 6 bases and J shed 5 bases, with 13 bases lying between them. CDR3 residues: CASSARVRETQYF. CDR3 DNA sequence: TGTGCCAGTAGCGCCAGGGTTAGGGAGACCCAGTACTTC.

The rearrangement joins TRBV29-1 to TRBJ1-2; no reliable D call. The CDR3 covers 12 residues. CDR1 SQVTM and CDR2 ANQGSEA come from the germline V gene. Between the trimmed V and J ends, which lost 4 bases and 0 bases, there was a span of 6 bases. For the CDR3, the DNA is TGCAGCGTTGTCACAGCTAACTATGGCTACACCTTC. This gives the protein CSVVTANYGYTF. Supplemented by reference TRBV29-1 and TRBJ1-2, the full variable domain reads SAVISQKPSRDICQRGTSLTIQCQVDSQVTMMFWYRQQPGQSLTLIATANQGSEATYESGFVIDKFPISRPNLTFSTLTVSNMSPEDSSIYLCSVVTANYGYTFGSGTRLTVV.

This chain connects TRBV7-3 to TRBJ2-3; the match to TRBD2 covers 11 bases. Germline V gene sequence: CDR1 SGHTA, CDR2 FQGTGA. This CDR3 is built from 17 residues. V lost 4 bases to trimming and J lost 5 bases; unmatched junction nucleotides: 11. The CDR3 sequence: CASSSIAGGPRVDTQYF. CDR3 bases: TGTGCCAGCAGCTCAATAGCGGGGGGGCCGCGGGTAGATACGCAGTATTTT.

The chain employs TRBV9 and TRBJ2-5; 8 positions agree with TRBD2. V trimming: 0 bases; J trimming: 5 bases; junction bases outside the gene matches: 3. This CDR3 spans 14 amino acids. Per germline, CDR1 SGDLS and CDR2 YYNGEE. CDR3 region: CASSVGGLDETQYF. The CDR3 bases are TGTGCCAGCAGCGTAGGGGGACTAGACGAGACCCAGTACTTC. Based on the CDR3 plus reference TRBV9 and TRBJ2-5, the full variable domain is DSGVTQTPKHLITATGQRVTLRCSPRSGDLSVYWYQQSLDQGLQFLIQYYNGEERAKGNILERFSAQQFPDLHSELNLSSLELGDSALYFCASSVGGLDETQYFGPGTRLLVL.

Written as DNA, the CDR3 is TGTGCCAGCAGTTACTCGACAGCGGGCCCCTACGAGCAGTACTTC. Its translation: CASSYSTAGPYEQYF. The chain has TRBV6-5 and TRBJ2-7; the D gene is possibly TRBD2 (6 bases). Germline assignment: CDR1 MNHEY and CDR2 SVGAGI. CDR3 length: 15 residues. The V end was cut by 0 bases, the J end by 2 bases, with 11 bases between.

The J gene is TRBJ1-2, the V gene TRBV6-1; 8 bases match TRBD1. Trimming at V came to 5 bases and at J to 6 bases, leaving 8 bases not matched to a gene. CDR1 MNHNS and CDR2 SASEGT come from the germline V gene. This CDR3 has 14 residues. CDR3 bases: TGTGCCAGCAGTAACCGCCAGGGGGCGGATGGCTACACCTTC. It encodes CASSNRQGADGYTF.

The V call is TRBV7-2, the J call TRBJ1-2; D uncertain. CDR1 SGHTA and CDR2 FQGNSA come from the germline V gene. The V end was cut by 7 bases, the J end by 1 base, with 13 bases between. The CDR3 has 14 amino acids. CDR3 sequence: CASNPTRNNYGYTF. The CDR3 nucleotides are TGTGCCAGCAACCCGACAAGGAATAACTATGGCTACACCTTC.

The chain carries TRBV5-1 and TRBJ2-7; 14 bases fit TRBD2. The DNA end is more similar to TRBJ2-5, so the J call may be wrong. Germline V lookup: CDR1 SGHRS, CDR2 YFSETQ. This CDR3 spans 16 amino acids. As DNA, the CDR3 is TGCGCCAGCAGCTTAAGGACTAGCGGGGGGTTTGAGACCCAGTACTTC. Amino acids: CASSLRTSGGFETQYF.

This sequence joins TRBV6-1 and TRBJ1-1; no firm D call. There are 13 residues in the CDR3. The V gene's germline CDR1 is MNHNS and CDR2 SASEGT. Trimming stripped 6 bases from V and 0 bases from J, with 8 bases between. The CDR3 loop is CASRETVNTEAFF. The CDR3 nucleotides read TGTGCCAGCAGGGAGACGGTGAACACTGAAGCTTTCTTT.